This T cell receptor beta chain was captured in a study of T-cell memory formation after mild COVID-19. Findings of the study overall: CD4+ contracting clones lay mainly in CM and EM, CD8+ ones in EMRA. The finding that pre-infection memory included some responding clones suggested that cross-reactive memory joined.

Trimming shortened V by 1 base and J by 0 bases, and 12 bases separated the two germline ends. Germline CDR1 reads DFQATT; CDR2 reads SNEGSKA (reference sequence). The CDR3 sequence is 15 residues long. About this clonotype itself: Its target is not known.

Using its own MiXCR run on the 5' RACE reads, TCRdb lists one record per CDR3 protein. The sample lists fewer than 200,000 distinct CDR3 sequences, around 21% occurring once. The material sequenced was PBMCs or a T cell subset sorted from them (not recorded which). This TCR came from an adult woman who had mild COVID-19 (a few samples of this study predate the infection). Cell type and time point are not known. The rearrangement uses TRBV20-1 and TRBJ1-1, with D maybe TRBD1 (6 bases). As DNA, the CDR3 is TGCAGTGCTAGAGTGGTAGGACAGATGAACACTGAAGCTTTCTTT. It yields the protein CSARVVGQMNTEAFF.